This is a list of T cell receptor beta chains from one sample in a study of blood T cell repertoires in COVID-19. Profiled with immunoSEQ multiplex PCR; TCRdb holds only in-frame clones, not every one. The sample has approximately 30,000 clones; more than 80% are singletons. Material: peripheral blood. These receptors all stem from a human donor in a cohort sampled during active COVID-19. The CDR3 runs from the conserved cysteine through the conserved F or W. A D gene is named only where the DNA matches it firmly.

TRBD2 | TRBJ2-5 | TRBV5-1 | CASSPNTGGKETQYF
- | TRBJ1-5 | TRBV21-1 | CASRDETENQPQHF
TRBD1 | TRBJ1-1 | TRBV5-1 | CASSLDQASQGGAFF
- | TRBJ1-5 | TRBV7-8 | CASSFSSNQPQHF
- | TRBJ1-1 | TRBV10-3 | CAISEGFSETEAFF
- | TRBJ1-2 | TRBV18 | CASSPPGSGANYGHTF
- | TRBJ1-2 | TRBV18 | CASSPGAGAYGYTF
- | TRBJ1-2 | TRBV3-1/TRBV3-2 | CASSQEAGLYGYTF
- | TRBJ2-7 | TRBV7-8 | CASSSTQTGREYF
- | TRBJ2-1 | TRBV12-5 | CASGLGASYNEQFF
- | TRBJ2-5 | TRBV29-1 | CSVPTGGETQYF
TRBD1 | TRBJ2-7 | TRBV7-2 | CASSLFGTGGYEQYF
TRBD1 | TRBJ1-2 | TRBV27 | CASSLDRVYGYTF
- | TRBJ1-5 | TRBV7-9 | CASSGGAGPQHF
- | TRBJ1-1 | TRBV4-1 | CASSPWDKNTEAFF
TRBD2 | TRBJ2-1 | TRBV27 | CASSMSGGRSYNEQFF
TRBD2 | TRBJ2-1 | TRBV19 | CSSGTRRNEQFF
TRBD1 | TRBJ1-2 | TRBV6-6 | CASSSFGQGVNYGYTF
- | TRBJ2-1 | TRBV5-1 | CASSLVYRKSYNEQFF
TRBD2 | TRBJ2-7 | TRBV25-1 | CASSETSGPSYEQYF
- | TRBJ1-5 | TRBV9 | CASSAGDFSNQPQHF
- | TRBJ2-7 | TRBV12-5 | CASGSEEQYF
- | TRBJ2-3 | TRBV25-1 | CASRARATSTDTQYF
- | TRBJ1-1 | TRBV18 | CASSPRREMGTEAFF
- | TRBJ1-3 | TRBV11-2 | CASSFAAGILGNTIYF
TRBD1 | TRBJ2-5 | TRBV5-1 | CASSLYGQGEETQYF
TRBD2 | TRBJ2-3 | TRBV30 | CAWARSSGGDTQYF
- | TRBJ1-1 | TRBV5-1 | CASSFILNTEAFF
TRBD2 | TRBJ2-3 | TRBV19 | CASHPGLAGTSDTQYF
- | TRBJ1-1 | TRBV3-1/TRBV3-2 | CASSHNTGNTEAFF
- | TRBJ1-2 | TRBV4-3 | CASSQDSGYGYTF
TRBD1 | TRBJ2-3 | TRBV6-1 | CASSEATGGYDTQYF
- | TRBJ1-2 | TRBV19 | CASTTGYDYGYTF
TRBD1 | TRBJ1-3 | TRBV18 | CASSSTGTGVGNTIYF
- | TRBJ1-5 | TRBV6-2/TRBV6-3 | CASSYWAGGHQPQHF
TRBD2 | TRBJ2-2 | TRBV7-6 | CASSLVPGGPTGELFF
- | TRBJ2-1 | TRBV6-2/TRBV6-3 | CASSLLRGAGSYNEQFF
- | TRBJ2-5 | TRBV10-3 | CAISELQETQYF
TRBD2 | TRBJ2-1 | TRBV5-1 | CASSLEIGTSSRAPYNEQFF
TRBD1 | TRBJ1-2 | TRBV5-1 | CASSLVEGAPGYTF
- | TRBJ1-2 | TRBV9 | CASSLREGGGYTF
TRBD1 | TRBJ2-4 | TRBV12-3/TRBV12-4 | CASSLGQARIQYF
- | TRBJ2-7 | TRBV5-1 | CASSLGNGLYEQYF
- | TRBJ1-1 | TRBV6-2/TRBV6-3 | CASSTNTGTEAFF
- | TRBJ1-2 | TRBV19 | CASRETGGNYGYTF
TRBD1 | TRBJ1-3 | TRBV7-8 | CASSRLPDRGNTIYF
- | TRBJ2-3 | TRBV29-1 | CSGGERINTDTQYF
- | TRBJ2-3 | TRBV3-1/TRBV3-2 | CASSQVSVNTQYF
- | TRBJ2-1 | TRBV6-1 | CASSEVTVNEQFF
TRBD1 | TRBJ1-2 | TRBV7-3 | CASSSPGQALNTF
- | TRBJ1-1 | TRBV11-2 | CASSLDRGTVNTEAFF
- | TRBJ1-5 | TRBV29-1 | CSVNAEGDLQPQHF
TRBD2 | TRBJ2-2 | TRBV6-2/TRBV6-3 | CASSRTSGVNTGELFF
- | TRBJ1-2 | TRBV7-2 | CASSLVWGDYGYTF
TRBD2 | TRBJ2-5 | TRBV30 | CAWNLGGASGQETQYF